This entry lists 4 T cell receptor beta chains sequenced from one sample in a study of blood T cell repertoires in COVID-19 (dated by TCRdb to between 2020 and 2021). Library preparation employed the immunoSEQ multiplex PCR assay. TCRdb re-hosts the immuneACCESS table, in-frame sequences only. Its copies lack some clones; in the studies checked, an unresolved V gene accounts for under half of them, and the cause for the rest is not known. This sample has some 310,000 clones in its table, and 90% of those were observed once. Less than 3% of the sample is taken by the ten largest. The sequenced sample consisted of peripheral blood. These receptors were obtained from a woman younger than 45 with COVID-19, enrolled during active disease.

The rearrangement uses TRBV11-3 and TRBJ2-2, with a possible D match to TRBD2 (6 bases). The CDR3 has 14 residues. Trimming pared 4 bases from V and 6 bases from J, leaving 12 bases between. The germline CDR1 and CDR2 sequences are SGHNT and YENEEA. In DNA, the CDR3 is TGTGCCAGCAGCTCGTACCGGGAGCCCGGGGAGCTGTTTTTT. Encoded protein: CASSSYREPGELFF. The full variable domain, rest sourced from reference TRBV11-3 and TRBJ2-2, is EAGVVQSPRYKIIEKKQPVAFWCNPISGHNTLYWYLQNLGQGPELLIRYENEEAVDDSQLPKDRFSAERLKGVDSTLKIQPAELGDSAVYLCASSSYREPGELFFGEGSRLTVL.

V is TRBV11-2 and J is TRBJ1-1; weak D call: TRBD1 (6 bases). Germline V gives CDR1 SGHAT, CDR2 FQNNGV. The CDR3 is made up of 15 amino acids. The V end lost 6 bases, the J end lost 11 bases, and 25 bases lay between the germline ends. The CDR3 protein is CASSPPSGGLGHAFF. In DNA, the CDR3 is TGTGCCAGCAGTCCTCCCTCGGGGGGGCTGGGCCATGCTTTCTTT.

The CDR3 nucleotides read TGTGCCAGCAGGGGGAGAGCGGGTACTGAAGCTTTCTTT. It yields the protein CASRGRAGTEAFF. The chain combines TRBV11-3 with TRBJ1-1; D is ambiguous. Germline values: CDR1 SGHNT, CDR2 YENEEA. V lost 6 bases and J 5 bases, leaving 13 bases between the germline ends. The length of the CDR3 is 13 residues.

The rearrangement uses TRBV19 and TRBJ2-1; D not certain. With 3 bases removed from V and 5 bases from J, the gap between germline ends came to 14 bases. Looked up from germline, CDR1 is LNHDA and CDR2 is SQIVND (reference sequence). The CDR3 loop spans 15 amino acids. The CDR3 protein is CASSIQFPSNNEQFF. In DNA, the CDR3 is TGTGCCAGTAGTATTCAGTTTCCTTCGAACAATGAGCAGTTCTTC.